This TCR beta chain was profiled in a study of shared clonotypes between healthy human individuals. About the research overall: Those who served as donors were two women and a few men between the ages of 18 and 49.

An assay was performed, and its level was deep. Assay used: immunoSEQ multiplex PCR; TCRdb lists only in-frame clones, some missing. The sample records 2,500,000 or so clones, roughly 92% being singletons. The CDR3 runs 13 residues. Per the germline V gene, CDR1 is ENHRY and CDR2 is SYGVKD. The V gene lost 3 bases and the J gene lost 0 bases, with 6 bases spanning the gap. This clone was seen a few times. The V gene is TRBV10-3, the J gene TRBJ2-7; no reliable D call. The sample taken for sequencing was naive CD4+ T cells sorted from blood. Indicated subset: CD45RA+ positively selected. The clonotype comes from a man aged 18-30 years in good health. This chain's CDR3 is CAISDRSSYEQYF. The CDR3 bases are TGTGCCATCAGTGACAGGAGCTCCTACGAGCAGTACTTC.